Reported below is one TCR beta chain. The target antigen is unknown. The authors amplified TCR beta CDR3 from genomic DNA using two-round multiplex PCR. Each TRBV and TRBJ gene had its own primer in the first PCR round. TCRdb reprocessed the multiplex PCR reads via MiXCR and lists one record per CDR3 protein. The table includes 8,500 to 13,000 distinct CDR3 sequences, about 53% detected once. On two occasions, one at each of two time points, approximately 5.5 milliliters of peripheral blood were drawn. This sample is part of a study of prognosis after radiotherapy for stage I lung cancer. Study findings and constraints: Counted unique TCR clones declined after stereotactic body radiation therapy (median 10,088 versus 6,861). TRBV and TRBJ gene usage reportedly differed between patients with and without metastases.

The CDR3 spans 12 residues. The V gene's germline CDR1 is SGHAT and CDR2 FQDESV (reference sequence). Trimming cost V 8 bases and J 7 bases; bases outside gene matches: 6. V usage is TRBV11-1 and J usage is TRBJ2-3; 7 nucleotides line up with TRBD2. The receptor was isolated from a donor aged 50 or older with non-small cell lung cancer. The specimen comprised PBMCs, sampled before or after stereotactic body radiation therapy (not recorded which). CDR3: CASWTGGYTQYF. The CDR3, as DNA: TGTGCCAGCTGGACGGGGGGATATACGCAGTATTTT.